This record looks at one T cell receptor beta chain sequence and its context. Generated by immunoSEQ multiplex PCR, the TCRdb table keeps only in-frame clones and is missing some. The table has roughly 36,000 clones, around 92% seen once. This record comes from a study of T cell changes during pregnancy in multiple sclerosis. V lost 8 bases and J lost 6; bases outside the gene matches: 3. The germline CDR1 and CDR2 sequences are MNHEY and SMNVEV (reference sequence). The CDR3 runs 11 residues. The TCR comes from a female donor with multiple sclerosis, enrolled in a pregnancy study. This rearrangement joins TRBV27 to TRBJ1-1; 7 bases align to TRBD1. This specimen was CD8+ T cells from peripheral blood mononuclear cells, taken in the second trimester of pregnancy. CDR3 amino acids: CASQRGPEAFF. CDR3 nucleotide sequence: TGTGCCAGCCAGAGGGGGCCTGAAGCTTTCTTT.